This TCR beta chain stems from a study of shared clonotypes between healthy human individuals. Donors were healthy HIV-negative adults without recent acute infections or vaccinations. All the donors were Caucasian adults who lived in Nashville, Tennessee. Losses at the gene ends were 7 bases for V and 5 bases for J; bases not matched to a gene: 6. This CDR3 region has 13 residues. Germline V gene lookup returns CDR1 SEHNR and CDR2 FQNEAQ (reference sequence). For unsorted PBMC, around 270 ng DNA per replicate equaled roughly 28,000 T cell genomes. In the original processing: ImmunoSEQ sequences covered only the junction and lacked quality scores; filtering therefore differed. TCRdb's table, derived via immunoSEQ multiplex PCR, lists solely in-frame clones and lacks some. The V and J calls and clone size were taken over from that table, and D and trimming were inferred from the DNA. The data contain fewer than 600,000 clones, roughly 80% of them singletons.

V is TRBV7-9 and J is TRBJ1-1, with TRBD1 identical over 8 bases. Sequencing was carried out using PBMCs. The clonotype was recovered from a woman aged 40-49 years in good health. Some clones in this sample may be carry-over from other donors' samples. This chain's CDR3 is CASTQGAETEAFF. As DNA, the CDR3 is TGTGCCAGCACCCAGGGGGCGGAGACTGAAGCTTTCTTT.